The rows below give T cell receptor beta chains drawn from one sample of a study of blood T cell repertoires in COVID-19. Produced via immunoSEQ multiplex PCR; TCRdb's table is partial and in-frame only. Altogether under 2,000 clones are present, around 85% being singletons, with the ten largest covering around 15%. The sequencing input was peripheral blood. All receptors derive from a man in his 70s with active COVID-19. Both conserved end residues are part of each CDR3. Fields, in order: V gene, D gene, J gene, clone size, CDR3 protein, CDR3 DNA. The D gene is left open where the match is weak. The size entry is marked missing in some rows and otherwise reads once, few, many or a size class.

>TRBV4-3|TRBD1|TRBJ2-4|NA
CASSQERRGQNIQYF
TGCGCCAGCAGCCAAGAGCGCAGGGGGCAAAACATTCAGTACTTC
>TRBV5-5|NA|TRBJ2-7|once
CASSLVLGEQYF
TGTGCCAGCAGCTTGGTCCTAGGCGAGCAGTACTTC
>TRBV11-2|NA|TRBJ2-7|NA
CASSLSFLGRGEQYF
TGTGCCAGCAGCTTATCCTTTCTTGGTCGGGGCGAGCAGTACTTC
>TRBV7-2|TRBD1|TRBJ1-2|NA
CASSLDRGYGYTF
TGTGCCAGCAGCTTGGACAGGGGGTATGGCTACACCTTC
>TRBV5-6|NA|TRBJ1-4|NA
CASSPGATNEKLFF
TGTGCCAGCAGCCCGGGGGCAACTAATGAAAAACTGTTTTTT
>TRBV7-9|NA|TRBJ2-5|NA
CASLGQYQETQYF
TGTGCCAGCCTCGGACAGTACCAAGAGACCCAGTACTTC
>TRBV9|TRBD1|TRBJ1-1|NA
CASSPGTGNTEAFF
TGTGCCAGCAGCCCAGGGACAGGGAACACTGAAGCTTTCTTT
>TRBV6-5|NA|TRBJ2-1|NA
CASSYSKEGWLNEQFF
TGTGCCAGCAGTTACTCGAAGGAGGGGTGGTTGAATGAGCAGTTCTTC
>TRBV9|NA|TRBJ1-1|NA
CASSVVGGSEAFF
TGTGCCAGCAGCGTAGTTGGGGGCTCTGAAGCTTTCTTT
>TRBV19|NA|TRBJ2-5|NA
CASSVLGGAGETQYF
TGTGCCAGTAGTGTGTTGGGAGGCGCGGGGGAGACCCAGTACTTC
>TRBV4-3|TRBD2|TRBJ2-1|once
CASSQDDAAPGLRYNEQFF
TGCGCCAGCAGCCAAGATGATGCGGCCCCGGGACTAAGATACAATGAGCAGTTCTTC
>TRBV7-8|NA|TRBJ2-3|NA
CASSEGRGPDTQYF
TGTGCCAGCAGCGAGGGTCGAGGGCCAGATACGCAGTATTTT
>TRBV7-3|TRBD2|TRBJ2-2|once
CASSLAGEYTGELFF
TGTGCCAGCAGCTTAGCGGGGGAATACACCGGGGAGCTGTTTTTT
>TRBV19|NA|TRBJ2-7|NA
CASSIQGLESYEQYF
TGTGCCAGTAGCATACAGGGCCTCGAGTCCTACGAGCAGTACTTC
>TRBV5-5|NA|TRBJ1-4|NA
CASSWGEGVGEKLFF
TGTGCCAGCAGCTGGGGAGAAGGCGTGGGTGAAAAACTGTTTTTT
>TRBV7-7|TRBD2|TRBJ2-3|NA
CASSPRGGGTDTQYF
TGTGCTAGCAGCCCTCGGGGGGGCGGGACAGATACGCAGTATTTT
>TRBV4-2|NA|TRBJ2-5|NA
CASSQGRLETQYF
TGTGCCAGCAGCCAAGGTAGATTAGAGACCCAGTACTTC
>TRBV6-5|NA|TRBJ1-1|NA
CAVHRNMNTEAFF
TGTGCCGTACACCGCAACATGAACACTGAAGCTTTCTTT
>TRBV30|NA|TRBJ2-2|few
CAYPPDYTNTGELFF
TGTGCCTATCCCCCGGACTACACGAACACCGGGGAGCTGTTTTTT
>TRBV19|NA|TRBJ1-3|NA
CASGVRYGNTIYF
TGTGCCAGCGGGGTGCGATATGGAAACACCATATATTTT
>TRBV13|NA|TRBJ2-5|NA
CASSSRRQMRETQYF
TGTGCCAGCAGCTCCCGCCGACAAATGCGAGAGACCCAGTACTTC
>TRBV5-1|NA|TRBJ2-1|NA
CASSLKAGQSYGEQFF
TGCGCCAGCAGCTTGAAGGCTGGACAATCATACGGTGAGCAGTTCTTC
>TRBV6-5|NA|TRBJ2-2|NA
CASRFAGFTGELFF
TGTGCCAGCAGATTCGCAGGGTTCACCGGGGAGCTGTTTTTT
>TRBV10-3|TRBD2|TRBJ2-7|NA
CAISERTSASEQYF
TGTGCCATCAGTGAGCGGACTAGCGCCAGCGAGCAGTACTTC
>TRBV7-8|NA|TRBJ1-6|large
CASSLGPPSPLHF
TGTGCCAGCAGCTTAGGGCCCCCTTCACCCCTCCACTTT
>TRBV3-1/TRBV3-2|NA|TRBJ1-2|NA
CASTIGGLNYGYTF
TGTGCCAGCACCATCGGGGGGCTAAACTATGGCTACACCTTC
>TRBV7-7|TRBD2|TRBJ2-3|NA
CASSPLSGRSADTQYF
TGTGCCAGCAGCCCGTTGAGCGGGAGATCGGCAGATACGCAGTATTTT
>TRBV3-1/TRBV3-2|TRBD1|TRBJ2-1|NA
CASSYPRTGTSYNEQFF
TGTGCCAGCAGCTATCCCCGGACAGGGACCTCCTACAATGAGCAGTTCTTC
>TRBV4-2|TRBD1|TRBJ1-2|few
CASSQVGTGEHGYTF
TGTGCCAGCAGCCAAGTGGGGACAGGGGAACATGGCTACACCTTC
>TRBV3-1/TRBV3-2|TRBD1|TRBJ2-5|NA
CASSHRDHGTVRETQYF
TGTGCCAGCAGCCACCGCGACCACGGGACAGTAAGAGAGACCCAGTACTTC
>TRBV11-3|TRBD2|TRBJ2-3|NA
CASSPTAGGNPSTDTQYF
TGTGCCAGCAGCCCGACGGCGGGAGGAAACCCAAGCACAGATACGCAGTATTTT
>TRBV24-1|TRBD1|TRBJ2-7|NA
CATSDPGTEEQYF
TGTGCCACCAGTGACCCCGGGACAGAGGAGCAGTACTTC
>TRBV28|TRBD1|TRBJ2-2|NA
CASVAAGQGNTGELFF
TGTGCCAGCGTCGCAGCGGGACAGGGAAACACCGGGGAGCTGTTTTTT
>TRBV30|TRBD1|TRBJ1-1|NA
CAWNKQGAHTEAFF
TGTGCCTGGAATAAACAGGGGGCTCACACTGAAGCTTTCTTT
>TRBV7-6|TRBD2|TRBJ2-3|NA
CASSPRASGKGTDTQYF
TGTGCCAGCAGCCCTAGGGCTAGCGGGAAGGGTACAGATACGCAGTATTTT
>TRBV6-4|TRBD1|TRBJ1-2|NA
CASSVPGQGAEGYTF
TGTGCCAGCAGCGTCCCGGGACAGGGGGCGGAGGGCTACACCTTC
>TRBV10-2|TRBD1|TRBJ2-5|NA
CASSVTGAQETQYF
TGCGCCAGCAGTGTAACAGGGGCCCAAGAGACCCAGTACTTC
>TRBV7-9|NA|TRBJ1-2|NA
CASSSRDPSLGYTF
TGTGCCAGCAGCTCCCGGGATCCATCCTTGGGCTACACCTTC
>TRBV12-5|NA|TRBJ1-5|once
CASGLTLAGDQPQHF
TGTGCTAGTGGTTTGACCTTGGCAGGGGATCAGCCCCAGCATTTT
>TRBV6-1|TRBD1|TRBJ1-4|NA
CASSEIVRGDEKLFF
TGTGCCAGCAGTGAAATAGTCAGGGGGGATGAAAAACTGTTTTTT
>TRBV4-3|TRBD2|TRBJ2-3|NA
CASSQAMFVTSGGTDTQYF
TGCGCCAGCAGCCAAGCCATGTTCGTGACTAGCGGGGGCACAGATACGCAGTATTTT
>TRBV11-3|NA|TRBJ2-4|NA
CASSTQPRGAKNIQYF
TGTGCCAGCAGCACTCAACCCCGTGGAGCCAAAAACATTCAGTACTTC
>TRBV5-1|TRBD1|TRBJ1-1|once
CASSTGTGRTRSTEAFF
TGCGCCAGCAGCACAGGGACAGGGCGAACTAGGAGCACTGAAGCTTTCTTT
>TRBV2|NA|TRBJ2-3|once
CASSESTADTQYF
TGTGCCAGCAGTGAGAGTACGGCAGATACGCAGTATTTT
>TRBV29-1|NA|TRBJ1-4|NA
CSVEGSDSPTGKLFF
TGCAGCGTTGAAGGTTCCGACAGCCCGACGGGAAAACTGTTTTTT
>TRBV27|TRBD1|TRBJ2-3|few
CASSFRQGKTDTQYF
TGTGCCAGCAGTTTCCGACAGGGCAAGACAGATACGCAGTATTTT
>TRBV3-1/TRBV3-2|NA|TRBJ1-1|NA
CASSRGGGTEAFF
TGTGCCAGCAGCCGAGGCGGAGGGACTGAAGCTTTCTTT
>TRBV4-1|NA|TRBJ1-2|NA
CASSQDFSRNYGYTF
TGCGCCAGCAGCCAAGATTTCTCACGGAACTATGGCTACACCTTC
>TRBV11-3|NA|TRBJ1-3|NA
CASSLEQSTGNTIYF
TGTGCCAGCAGCTTAGAACAGAGCACTGGAAACACCATATATTTT
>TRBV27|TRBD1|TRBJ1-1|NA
CASSELGQGNTEAFF
TGTGCCAGCAGTGAACTGGGACAGGGGAACACTGAAGCTTTCTTT
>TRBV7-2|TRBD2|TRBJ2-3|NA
CASSLGLAGGPDTQYF
TGTGCCAGCAGCTTAGGACTAGCGGGGGGGCCAGATACGCAGTATTTT
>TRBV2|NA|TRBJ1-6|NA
CASKAGDSPLHF
TGTGCCAGCAAGGCGGGTGATTCACCCCTCCACTTT
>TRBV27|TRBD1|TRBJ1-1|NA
CASTTFPRGQGEAFF
TGTGCCAGCACCACATTTCCTAGGGGGCAGGGCGAAGCTTTCTTT
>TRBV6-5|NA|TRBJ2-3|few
CASLKEAFGTDTQYF
TGTGCCAGCCTGAAGGAGGCCTTTGGCACAGATACGCAGTATTTT
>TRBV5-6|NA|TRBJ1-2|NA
CASSSQGNYGYTF
TGTGCCAGCAGCTCGCAGGGCAACTATGGCTACACCTTC
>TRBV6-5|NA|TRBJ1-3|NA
CASRRQSGNTIYF
TGTGCCAGCAGAAGACAATCTGGAAACACCATATATTTT
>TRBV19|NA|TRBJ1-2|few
CASSITQGRIGYTF
TGTGCCAGTAGTATAACCCAGGGTAGAATTGGCTACACCTTC
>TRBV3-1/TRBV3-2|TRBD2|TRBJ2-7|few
CASSQDTGGSVDYEQYF
TGTGCCAGCAGCCAAGATACTGGCGGGAGTGTCGATTACGAGCAGTACTTC